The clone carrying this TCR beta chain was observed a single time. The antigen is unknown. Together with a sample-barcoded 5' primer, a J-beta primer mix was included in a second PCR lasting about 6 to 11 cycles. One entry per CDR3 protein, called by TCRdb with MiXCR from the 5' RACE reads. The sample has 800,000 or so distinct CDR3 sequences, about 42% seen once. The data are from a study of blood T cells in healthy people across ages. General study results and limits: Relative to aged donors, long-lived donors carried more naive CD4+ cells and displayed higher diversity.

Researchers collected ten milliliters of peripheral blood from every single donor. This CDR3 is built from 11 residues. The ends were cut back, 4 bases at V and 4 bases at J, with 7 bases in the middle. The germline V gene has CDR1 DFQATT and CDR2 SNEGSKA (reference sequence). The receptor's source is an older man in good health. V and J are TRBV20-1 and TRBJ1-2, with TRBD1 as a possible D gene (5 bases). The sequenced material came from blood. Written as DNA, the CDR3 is TGCAGTGCTATGGGGGTCTATGGCTACACCTTC. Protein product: CSAMGVYGYTF.